Below are 15 T cell receptor beta chains sequenced from a single sample in a study of T cell clones after liver transplantation (dated by TCRdb to about 2019). Library creation used the immunoSEQ multiplex PCR assay. TCRdb mirrors the immuneACCESS table, restricted to in-frame sequences. Some clones are absent from its copies; in checked studies, under half trace to an unresolved V gene, and the reason for the others is unknown. Within this sample are approximately 100,000 clones, with about 80% of them counted one time only. The biggest ten clones account for approximately 2.8% of the sample. The input for sequencing was CD4+ T cells from blood, taken 47 months after liver transplant. The receptors originated from a human patient who received a liver transplant. After a transplant, some T cells may be the graft donor's own cells.

V is TRBV19 and J is TRBJ1-4, with D unclear. V was pared by 6 bases and J by 5 bases, with 4 bases between. Germline CDR1 reads LNHDA; CDR2 reads SQIVND (reference sequence). The CDR3 extends over 11 amino acids. In nucleotides, the CDR3 is TGTGCCAGTAGCCCGAATGAAAAACTGTTTTTT. Encoded protein: CASSPNEKLFF.

This clone was recorded at least ten times. The rearrangement uses TRBV6-1 and TRBJ1-5, with TRBD1 identical over 9 bases. J was trimmed by 4 bases and V by 5 bases; bases with no gene match: 6. CDR1 and CDR2 (germline): MNHNS, SASEGT. This CDR3 is built from 15 residues. For the CDR3, the DNA is TGTGCCAGCAGTTGGACAGGGGCCCAAAATCAGCCCCAGCATTTT. Protein product: CASSWTGAQNQPQHF.

This clone was counted once. The chain joins TRBV5-4 to TRBJ2-5, with 7 bases aligning to TRBD1. There are 13 residues in the CDR3. CDR1 and CDR2 (germline): SGHNT, YYREEE (reference sequence). Trimming took 3 bases from V and 3 from J; bases not matched to a gene: 2. CDR3 coding DNA: TGTGCCAGCAGCTGGGGACAGAAAGAGACCCAGTACTTC. Translation gives CASSWGQKETQYF.

This clone was observed a single time. The J gene is TRBJ1-2, the V gene TRBV5-1; perhaps TRBD1 as D (5 bases). This CDR3 has 15 residues. Germline loops: CDR1 SGHRS, CDR2 YFSETQ. The ends were cut back, 4 bases at V and 7 bases at J, with 20 bases in the middle. CDR3 sequence reads: CASSPELPGYGGYTF. The CDR3 DNA follows: TGCGCCAGCAGCCCCGAACTTCCAGGGTATGGTGGCTACACCTTC.

The rearrangement joins TRBV5-1 to TRBJ2-1; D is possibly TRBD1 (7 bases). CDR1 is SGHRS and CDR2 is YFSETQ in the germline V gene. The CDR3 extends over 14 amino acids. Trimming stripped 0 bases from V and 6 bases from J, with 10 bases between. The CDR3 sequence: CASSLGQGGNEQFF. CDR3 DNA sequence: TGCGCCAGCAGCTTGGGACAGGGAGGCAATGAGCAGTTCTTC.

This chain uses TRBV6-1 with TRBJ2-1, with no clear D. Per the germline V gene, CDR1 is MNHNS and CDR2 is SASEGT. Trimming cost V 3 bases and J 10 bases, with 16 bases left between them. This CDR3 contains 14 residues. In DNA, the CDR3 is TGTGCCAGCAGTGACGCTCTTCCTCTGCGGGAGCAGTTCTTC. The encoded protein is CASSDALPLREQFF.

This clone was seen more than once but under ten times. The chain recombines TRBV7-9 with TRBJ2-6, with D maybe TRBD1 (6 bases). Per germline, CDR1 SEHNR and CDR2 FQNEAQ (reference sequence). The V end lost 5 bases, the J end lost 0 bases, and 20 bases lay between the germline ends. CDR3 length equals 19 residues. The chain's CDR3 is CASSIPPGQGNSGANVLTF. The CDR3 DNA reads TGTGCCAGCAGCATCCCCCCCGGGCAGGGGAACTCTGGGGCCAACGTCCTGACTTTC. Complete variable domain (other parts from reference TRBV7-9 and TRBJ2-6): DTGVSQNPRHKITKRGQNVTFRCDPISEHNRLYWYRQTLGQGPEFLTYFQNEAQLEKSRLLSDRFSAERPKGSFSTLEIQRTEQGDSAMYLCASSIPPGQGNSGANVLTFGAGSRLTVL.

V is TRBV11-2 and J is TRBJ1-1; D gene unclear. CDR1 SGHAT and CDR2 FQNNGV come from the germline V gene. Trimming left V 2 bases short and J 4 bases short, with 8 bases between. The CDR3 runs 13 residues. CDR3 DNA: TGTGCCAGCAGCTTAAACCCGGGCACTGAAGCTTTCTTT. It is translated as CASSLNPGTEAFF.

The CDR3 sequence is CASSLTDKGAYEQYF. The CDR3 coding sequence is TGTGCCAGCAGTTTAACGGACAAGGGAGCCTACGAGCAGTACTTC. The chain uses TRBV6-6 and TRBJ2-7; possibly TRBD1 or TRBD2 for D (5 bases each). Germline V lookup: CDR1 MNHNY, CDR2 SVGAGI (reference sequence). The CDR3 length is 15 residues. V was trimmed by 4 bases and J by 2 bases, leaving 15 bases between them.

V usage is TRBV7-3 and J usage is TRBJ2-3; the match to TRBD2 covers 15 bases. Per the germline V gene, CDR1 is SGHTA and CDR2 is FQGTGA. The CDR3 loop spans 16 amino acids. The trim removed 5 bases at V and 3 bases at J, leaving 3 bases unmatched. The CDR3 DNA sequence: TGTGCCAGCAGCCCCGGACTAGCGGGGGGGACAGATACGCAGTATTTT. It encodes CASSPGLAGGTDTQYF. The whole variable domain, remainder taken from reference TRBV7-3 and TRBJ2-3, is GAGVSQTPSNKVTEKGKYVELRCDPISGHTALYWYRQSLGQGPEFLIYFQGTGAADDSGLPNDRFFAVRPEGSVSTLKIQRTERGDSAVYLCASSPGLAGGTDTQYFGPGTRLTVL.

The rearrangement uses TRBV2 and TRBJ2-5, with D unresolved. The germline V gene encodes CDR1 SNHLY and CDR2 FYNNEI. The germline V and J ends were trimmed by 11 bases and 0 bases, with 13 bases remaining between them. The CDR3 contains 13 residues. The chain's CDR3 is CAGSMSYQETQYF. DNA of the CDR3: TGTGCCGGGTCAATGTCGTACCAAGAGACCCAGTACTTC.

V usage is TRBV5-1 and J usage is TRBJ2-5, with 8 bases fitting TRBD1. Germline V gene sequence: CDR1 SGHRS, CDR2 YFSETQ. The trim removed 0 bases at V and 4 bases at J, leaving 8 bases unmatched. The CDR3 is 16 amino acids. CDR3 sequence reads: CASSLAPRGLGETQYF. DNA for the CDR3: TGCGCCAGCAGCTTGGCCCCCAGGGGGCTGGGAGAGACCCAGTACTTC.

This sequence joins TRBV19 and TRBJ2-2, with 9 bases matching TRBD2. CDR3 size: 18 residues. Germline CDR1 LNHDA, CDR2 SQIVND (reference sequence). V lost 3 bases to trimming and J lost 4 bases; unmatched junction nucleotides: 12. CDR3 sequence: CASSMRPLAGAGTGELFF. As DNA, the CDR3 is TGTGCCAGTAGTATGAGGCCCTTAGCGGGAGCTGGCACCGGGGAGCTGTTTTTT.

The chain recombines TRBV6-1 with TRBJ2-3; either TRBD1 or TRBD2 may fit D (5 bases each). The CDR3 length is 14 residues. The ends were cut back, 6 bases at V and 6 bases at J, with 16 bases in the middle. CDR1 and CDR2 from the germline V gene are MNHNS and SASEGT. CDR3 sequence: CASSRDHKGDTQYF. The CDR3 bases are TGTGCCAGCAGCCGGGACCATAAAGGGGATACGCAGTATTTT.

The rearrangement joins TRBV19 to TRBJ1-2; D is unresolved. Germline V gene lookup returns CDR1 LNHDA and CDR2 SQIVND (reference sequence). The CDR3 totals 13 residues. With 8 bases removed from V and 5 bases from J, the gap between germline ends came to 15 bases. The CDR3 sequence: CASHSVLAYGYTF. The CDR3 nucleotides read TGTGCCAGTCACAGCGTGCTCGCGTATGGCTACACCTTC.